This paragraph reports one TCR beta chain. The record originates from a study of blood T cell repertoires in COVID-19. Trimming shortened V by 2 bases and J by 4 bases, and 8 bases separated the two germline ends. The CDR3 totals 14 residues. Looked up from germline, CDR1 is SGHAT and CDR2 is FQNNGV. In the authors' methods: Reference gene primer amplification in the assay estimated nucleated cell counts. TCRdb keeps only in-frame clones here, not all; method: immunoSEQ multiplex PCR. From that table come the V and J calls and clone size; the DNA was used to work out D and trimming. Found here are some 370,000 clones, around 87% of them singletons; the top ten hold about 9.4%.

This receptor was taken from a woman aged 25 to 39 with COVID-19, enrolled during active disease. Input material: peripheral blood. The V call is TRBV11-2, the J call TRBJ1-4, with D maybe TRBD1 (5 bases). The CDR3 loop is CASSLRQLNEKLFF. The CDR3 DNA follows: TGTGCCAGCAGCTTACGACAGCTTAATGAAAAACTGTTTTTT.